This T cell receptor (beta chain) was identified during a study of blood T cell repertoires in COVID-19. As for the study in general: The origin of the acute and convalescent COVID-19 samples was the United States, Italy and Spain. The cDNA or gDNA used as material had been derived from T cells, B-cell-depleted T cells, or PBMCs.

The table came from immunoSEQ multiplex PCR; TCRdb's copy has only in-frame clones and leaves some out. The sample contains about 210,000 clones, about 81% of which appear only once. Participant ages covered roughly 18 to 89 years across 24 US areas. Membership in each cohort depended on participant-reported clinical history. Germline trimming cut 3 bases from V and 9 bases from J; bases unmatched to any gene: 10. The CDR3 loop spans 16 amino acids. Germline-derived CDR1 and CDR2 are SGHRS and YFSETQ. Sequenced material: PBMCs or T cells enriched from blood (not recorded which). This clonotype was obtained from a man aged 35-49 years who had recovered from COVID-19. The rearrangement links TRBV5-1 to TRBJ1-6, with TRBD1 matching 9 bases. The DNA of the CDR3 is TGCGCCAGCAGCTCTTCGGGACAGGGCTTCGGTTCACCCCTCCACTTT. It is translated as CASSSSGQGFGSPLHF.